The source of this T cell receptor beta chain is a study of sequential checkpoint blockade in melanoma. Study information: Randomization was 1:1 between first-line nivolumab→ipilimumab and ipilimumab→nivolumab.

This clone has a handful of counts. Profiling relied on immunoSEQ multiplex PCR, and the TCRdb table lists in-frame clones only, not all of them. This sample has about 7,400 clones, with roughly a quarter found just once. Documented treatment: randomized to nivolumab then ipilimumab (arm A) or the reverse (arm B). The CDR3 is 15 amino acids. V was pared by 2 bases and J by 3 bases, with 4 bases of the junction left unmatched. Germline CDR1 is MNHGY and CDR2 is SAAAGT. V and J are TRBV6-8 and TRBJ1-1, with TRBD1 identical over 9 bases. The source was tumor tissue (inferred from file names), collected from a patient given nivolumab and ipilimumab in sequence. The sequence came from a human donor with melanoma. The CDR3 here is CASSYTGQGHTEAFF. In DNA, the CDR3 is TGTGCCAGCAGTTACACTGGACAGGGGCACACTGAAGCTTTCTTT.